This T cell receptor (beta chain) was captured by sequencing in a study of CD8+ T cells in alopecia areata. RNA extraction and reverse transcription yielded cDNA as sequencing template. The protocol was immunoSEQ multiplex PCR, while the TCRdb copy is restricted to in-frame clones and leaves out a portion. The sample has under 150,000 clones; roughly 58% are singletons. Worth noting for this clone: The antigen remains unidentified.

V lost 6 bases and J lost 5, with 17 bases in between. CDR3 length equals 14 residues. CDR1 and CDR2 (germline): LNHNV, YYDKDF (reference sequence). Study conclusions and caveats: TCRs were shared less clearly across patients than in mice, possibly for HLA-related reasons.

The chain uses TRBV15 and TRBJ2-7; perhaps TRBD2 as D (7 bases). The specimen was CD8+ T cells sorted from blood. The TCR comes from a human donor in good health. The DNA of the CDR3 is TGTGCCACCAGGGGGGGGCCGCTCGGAGACGAGCAGTACTTC. Its protein product is CATRGGPLGDEQYF.